The present entry profiles one T cell receptor (beta chain) with its context. No antigen is known for it. Every isolated RNA sample was fully reverse transcribed, so sequencing captured expressed TCRB transcripts. Repertoires were generated with immunoSEQ multiplex PCR, while TCRdb's copy carries only in-frame clones and drops some. The sample records a few hundred thousand clones, roughly 13% being singletons. The entry originates in a study of beta chain features in type 1 diabetes. Study-wide background: Sorted cells examined across all samples numbered about 110,000,000. Study results and caveats: A moderate, significant TCRB CDR3 shortening appeared in type 1 diabetes across four CD4+ subsets. VDJ junctions from patients with type 1 diabetes contained fewer insertions and more deletions. The question left open here concerned HLA type influencing TCRB rearrangement.

A CD45RO/CCR7/CD25/CD127/CD95/CD27 panel sorted naive, central memory, regulatory and stem cell-like memory CD4+ cells. The V end was cut by 5 bases, the J end by 1 base, with 8 bases between. The CDR3 consists of 13 residues. Germline-derived CDR1 and CDR2 are SNHLY and FYNNEI. The chain employs TRBV2 and TRBJ1-1; D might be TRBD1 (6 bases). The receptor was isolated from a woman under 30 with type 1 diabetes. The source material was naive CD4+ T cells from blood. Here the CDR3 DNA reads TGTGCCAGCAGTCTACAGGGGAACACTGAAGCTTTCTTT. It codes for CASSLQGNTEAFF.